The rows below give T cell receptor beta chains drawn from one sample of a study of cytomegalovirus exposure and HLA in healthy donors. Measured with immunoSEQ multiplex PCR; TCRdb has only the in-frame clones, and not every one. The sample has about 170,000 clones; approximately 78% are singletons. Material for sequencing was PBMCs. The receptors originated from a male donor in good health and CMV-seronegative. Each CDR3 is given with its conserved first and last residue. D genes are given only for firm matches. A clone size is listed for some rows: how often the clone was seen (once, few, many), or a class if it is expanded.

clone_size	v_call	d_call	j_call	cdr3_nt	cdr3_aa
NA	TRBV4-3	NA	TRBJ1-2	TGCGCCAGCAGCCAAGATCAGGGGCGAAACTATGGCTACACCTTC	CASSQDQGRNYGYTF
NA	TRBV10-3	TRBD1	TRBJ2-7	TGTGCCATCAGTGAGTCCGGGACAGCCAGCGAGCAGTACTTC	CAISESGTASEQYF
NA	TRBV5-1	TRBD2	TRBJ2-3	TGCGCCAGCAGCTTGGCGGGGGGGCACGTAGATACGCAGTATTTT	CASSLAGGHVDTQYF
NA	TRBV20-1	NA	TRBJ2-7	TGCAGTGCTAGCGGGGGGCTGGAGCAGTACTTC	CSASGGLEQYF
once	TRBV2	NA	TRBJ1-1	TGTGCCGGCAGTGATGTTCAGGGAAACACTGAAGCTTTCTTT	CAGSDVQGNTEAFF
once	TRBV7-9	NA	TRBJ2-1	TGTGCCAGCAGCTTAGTCCAGGCCAGGGAGCAGTTCTTC	CASSLVQAREQFF
NA	TRBV5-1	TRBD1	TRBJ2-7	TGCGCCAGCAGCTTGAGGGACAGGGGGAACTACGAGCAGTACTTC	CASSLRDRGNYEQYF
NA	TRBV27	TRBD2	TRBJ2-5	TGTGCCAGCAGTTTAGGAGTTACGTCTAGCGGAAACCAAGAGACCCAGTACTTC	CASSLGVTSSGNQETQYF
NA	TRBV7-8	NA	TRBJ2-3	TGTGCCAGCAGCCCCCGGGTAGATACGCAGTATTTT	CASSPRVDTQYF
NA	TRBV28	TRBD1	TRBJ1-4	TGTGCCAGCAGTTTTGCAGGGGGAGATGAAAAACTGTTTTTT	CASSFAGGDEKLFF
NA	TRBV28	NA	TRBJ1-2	TGTGCCAGCAGCCCAACCGACAGACTCTATGGCTACACCTTC	CASSPTDRLYGYTF
NA	TRBV21-1	NA	TRBJ1-5	TGTGCCAGCAGCAGGGGGGGGGAACCTAGCAATCAGCCCCAGCATTTT	CASSRGGEPSNQPQHF
NA	TRBV6-1	TRBD2	TRBJ2-7	TGTGCCAGCGCCTATTCTAGCGGGAGTTACGAGCAGTACTTC	CASAYSSGSYEQYF
NA	TRBV27	NA	TRBJ2-3	TGTGCCAGCAGTTTATTGTCACCGGGTCAGCAGTATTTT	CASSLLSPGQQYF
once	TRBV7-6	TRBD2	TRBJ2-7	TGTGCCAGCAGCTTAGCGTCTAGCGGGAGTGTATACGAGCAGTACTTC	CASSLASSGSVYEQYF
NA	TRBV5-1	TRBD1	TRBJ1-5	TGCGCCAGCAGCTTGGCCGCAGGGGCAGGGGGGTATCAGCCCCAGCATTTT	CASSLAAGAGGYQPQHF
NA	TRBV9	NA	TRBJ2-5	TGTGCCAGCAGCGCCGTTGGGACTGTTTATCAAGAGACCCAGTACTTC	CASSAVGTVYQETQYF
NA	TRBV7-2	NA	TRBJ2-5	TGTGCCAGCAGCATAGAAGGGTTGGGAGAGCAGTACTTC	CASSIEGLGEQYF
once	TRBV6-5	TRBD1	TRBJ2-7	TGTGCCAGCAGTCCCGGGACAGGTAGCGAGCAGTACTTC	CASSPGTGSEQYF
NA	TRBV7-9	TRBD1	TRBJ2-7	TGTGCCAGCAGCCCCGGGACAGAGTCCTACGAGCAGTACTTC	CASSPGTESYEQYF
NA	TRBV9	NA	TRBJ2-7	TGTGCCAGCAGCGTAGAATCCGGTTCCTCCTACGAGCAGTACTTC	CASSVESGSSYEQYF
NA	TRBV7-9	NA	TRBJ2-2	TGTGCCAGCAGCCCTACGGTTTTATCCGGGGAGCTGTTTTTT	CASSPTVLSGELFF
NA	TRBV7-3	TRBD1	TRBJ1-6	TGTGCCAGCAGCGCACCGGGACAGGTAAATTCACCCCTCCACTTT	CASSAPGQVNSPLHF
few	TRBV19	TRBD1	TRBJ1-1	TGTGCCAGTAGTACGACAGGGGGCGGCACTGAAGCTTTCTTT	CASSTTGGGTEAFF
NA	TRBV5-6	TRBD1	TRBJ2-3	TGTGCCAGCACCCTACCGGGACAGGGGACAGATACGCAGTATTTT	CASTLPGQGTDTQYF
few	TRBV6-5	NA	TRBJ1-1	TGTGCCAGCATTGACTCCCCTCTTGACTCTTCTGAAGCTTTCTTT	CASIDSPLDSSEAFF
NA	TRBV9	TRBD2	TRBJ2-5	TGTGCCAGCAGCCAAGGGACTAGCGGGAGAGAGACCCAGTACTTC	CASSQGTSGRETQYF
NA	TRBV29-1	NA	TRBJ2-5	TGCAGCGTTGTTCCAGGGGTGGTAGAGACCCAGTACTTC	CSVVPGVVETQYF
NA	TRBV5-1	TRBD1	TRBJ2-5	TGCGCCAGCAGTGAAGGACAGGGGGAAGGGACCCAGTACTTC	CASSEGQGEGTQYF
NA	TRBV7-3	TRBD1	TRBJ1-1	TGTGCCAGCAGCTTCCGAGGGGGCCCGGGGACTGAAGCTTTCTTT	CASSFRGGPGTEAFF
NA	TRBV7-3	TRBD2	TRBJ2-2	TGTGCCAGCAGTCCGAGCGGGGGGATGTTTAACACCGGGGAGCTGTTTTTT	CASSPSGGMFNTGELFF
NA	TRBV7-6	NA	TRBJ2-3	TGTGCCAGCAGCAAAATTCGAGATACGCAGTATTTT	CASSKIRDTQYF
NA	TRBV19	NA	TRBJ1-2	TGTGCCACCCTAGGGGTGGCACTCAACTATGGCTACACCTTC	CATLGVALNYGYTF
NA	TRBV18	TRBD2	TRBJ2-5	TGTGCCAGCTCACCAAGGCTAGCGGGGCCGAAAGAGACCCAGTACTTC	CASSPRLAGPKETQYF
NA	TRBV7-2	TRBD2	TRBJ2-3	TGTGCCAGCAGCTTAGATCGGGCGGGAGGGGCAGATACGCAGTATTTT	CASSLDRAGGADTQYF
NA	TRBV10-3	TRBD2	TRBJ2-3	TGTGCCATCAGTGACATGAGCGGGGGGATCGCAGATACGCAGTATTTT	CAISDMSGGIADTQYF
NA	TRBV2	NA	TRBJ2-7	TGTGCCAGCAGTGGGGATCGACAGGTTGTCGAGCAGTACTTC	CASSGDRQVVEQYF
NA	TRBV6-1	NA	TRBJ2-5	TGTGCCAGCAGTGAAGTTGTCGGAGTTCAAGAGACCCAGTACTTC	CASSEVVGVQETQYF
NA	TRBV27	TRBD2	TRBJ2-1	TGTGCCAGCAGGATAGGACTAGCGTACAATGAGCAGTTCTTC	CASRIGLAYNEQFF
NA	TRBV7-9	TRBD1	TRBJ1-5	TGTGCCAGCAGCTCGGACAGGGATCAGCCCCAGCATTTT	CASSSDRDQPQHF
NA	TRBV5-4	NA	TRBJ2-2	TGTGCCAGCAGCTTAGGTGGGAGAGAGGGCGGGGAGCTGTTTTTT	CASSLGGREGGELFF
NA	TRBV6-5	TRBD2	TRBJ2-7	TGTGCCAGCATTCGGACTAGGTCAGGATCCGAGCAGTACTTC	CASIRTRSGSEQYF
NA	TRBV2	TRBD2	TRBJ2-5	TGTGCCAGCAGGAAAAGCGGGAGGCTTCAAGAGACCCAGTACTTC	CASRKSGRLQETQYF
NA	TRBV5-1	TRBD1	TRBJ1-2	TGCGCCAGCAGCCTGGATGGACAGGGAAACTATGGCTACCCCTTC	CASSLDGQGNYGYPF
NA	TRBV5-4	TRBD1	TRBJ2-7	TGTGCCAGCAGCAAAAACCGGGACAGGCGCTACGAGCAGTACTTC	CASSKNRDRRYEQYF
NA	TRBV27	NA	TRBJ1-2	TGTGCCAGCAGCCCTTGTGGCTACACCTTC	CASSPCGYTF
few	TRBV4-3	NA	TRBJ1-5	TGCGCCAGCAGCCCTCGCCACAGGGACACTCAGCCCCAGCATTTT	CASSPRHRDTQPQHF
NA	TRBV4-2	NA	TRBJ2-2	TGTGCCAGCAGCCACGGGACGGGGGGCCCCGGGGAGCTGTTTTTT	CASSHGTGGPGELFF
NA	TRBV11-3	TRBD2	TRBJ2-1	TGTGCCAGCAGCTCAACTAGCGTCCCCTACAATGAGCAGTTCTTC	CASSSTSVPYNEQFF
NA	TRBV7-9	TRBD1	TRBJ1-6	TGTGCCAGCAGCGATACAGGGGGCGCGGGGGATAATTCACCCCTCCACTTT	CASSDTGGAGDNSPLHF
NA	TRBV5-4	NA	TRBJ2-5	TGTGCCAGCAGCTTGGGCTCGGGGGCGGGGGCTCAAGAGACCCAGTACTTC	CASSLGSGAGAQETQYF
NA	TRBV28	NA	TRBJ2-7	TGTGCCAGCAGTTTATCCGCTGGGGGCTACGAGCAGTACTTC	CASSLSAGGYEQYF
NA	TRBV5-6	TRBD2	TRBJ2-2	TGTGCCAGCAGCGGGGGACTAGTCACCGGGGAGCTGTTTTTT	CASSGGLVTGELFF